Shown below are 14 T cell receptor beta chains from a single sample sequenced in a study of OX40 agonist ivuxolimab in advanced cancers. Method: immunoSEQ multiplex PCR; TCRdb's copy keeps in-frame clones and lacks some. Found here are some 76,000 clones, roughly nine tenths of them singletons; the top ten hold around 0.8%. The source was CD4+ or CD8+ T cells sorted from blood, collected in a trial of the OX40 agonist ivuxolimab. The receptors originated from an adult with an advanced solid tumor such as melanoma, head and neck, liver or kidney cancer.

The V and J genes are TRBV9 and TRBJ2-2; D unresolved. Trimming removed 4 bases from V and 3 bases from J, with 10 bases in between. The CDR3 runs 14 residues. Germline assignment: CDR1 SGDLS and CDR2 YYNGEE. CDR3 residues: CASSQTDYTGELFF. In DNA, the CDR3 is TGTGCCAGCAGCCAAACCGACTACACCGGGGAGCTGTTTTTT.

The chain employs TRBV6-6 and TRBJ2-7; 13 bases align to TRBD2. The length of the CDR3 is 14 residues. V shed 6 bases, J shed 13 bases, and the junction held 12 bases outside the gene matches. The V gene's germline CDR1 is MNHNY and CDR2 SVGAGI (reference sequence). In DNA form, the CDR3 reads TGTGCCAGCAGCCGTACGACTAGCGGGGGGCATAAATACTTC. This sequence encodes CASSRTTSGGHKYF.

This rearrangement joins TRBV4-2 to TRBJ2-7, with a weak D call TRBD1 (6 bases). V lost 5 bases and J 6 bases, leaving 14 bases between the germline ends. Germline CDR1 reads LGHNA; CDR2 reads YNFKEQ. This CDR3 has 13 amino acids. CDR3 loop: CASSLASGVEQYF. The CDR3 DNA reads as TGTGCCAGCAGCTTGGCGTCAGGGGTCGAGCAGTACTTC.

The J gene is TRBJ1-5, the V gene TRBV6-4, with D hard to call. Germline V CDR1 and CDR2: MRHNA, SNTAGT. The V end lost 6 bases, the J end lost 0 bases, and 3 bases lay between the germline ends. The CDR3 sequence is 12 residues long. CDR3 nucleotides: TGTGCCAGCAGCCTTAGCAATCAGCCCCAGCATTTT. It encodes CASSLSNQPQHF.

This CDR3 reads CASSIGPNTEAFF. The DNA for the CDR3 is TGTGCCAGTAGTATAGGGCCGAACACTGAAGCTTTCTTT. The chain uses TRBV19 and TRBJ1-1, with D hard to call. The V end lost 1 base, the J end lost 1 base, and 4 bases lay between the germline ends. The CDR3 totals 13 residues. Per the germline V gene, CDR1 is LNHDA and CDR2 is SQIVND (reference sequence).

This chain uses TRBV5-1 with TRBJ2-4; D possibly corresponds to TRBD2 (6 bases). Trimming shortened V by 4 bases and J by 0 bases, and 11 bases separated the two germline ends. CDR1 and CDR2 (germline): SGHRS, YFSETQ. The CDR3 totals 15 residues. The CDR3: CASSTGDLAKNIQYF. The CDR3 bases are TGCGCCAGCAGCACGGGGGACCTAGCCAAAAACATTCAGTACTTC.

This rearrangement joins TRBV30 to TRBJ2-5, with 7 positions matching TRBD1. Germline lookup yields CDR1 GTSNPN and CDR2 SVGIG (reference sequence). Trimming removed 0 bases from V and 5 bases from J; junction bases left unmatched: 3. The CDR3 runs 13 residues. This chain's CDR3 is CAWSVRGLETQYF. The CDR3 DNA is TGTGCCTGGAGTGTAAGGGGGCTGGAGACCCAGTACTTC.

This clone was found once. The DNA for the CDR3 is TGTGCCAGCTCACCCGGGGGGGGCCCCGAGCAGTACTTC. It translates to CASSPGGGPEQYF. This sequence joins TRBV18 and TRBJ2-7; TRBD2 agrees at 8 bases. This CDR3 spans 13 amino acids. Germline V gene lookup returns CDR1 KGHSH and CDR2 LQKENI. After removal of 3 bases from V and 6 bases from J, the junction contained 4 bases not matched to a gene.

This clone was picked up a small number of times. The rearrangement joins TRBV16 to TRBJ2-1, with 7 bases that match TRBD1. Germline V lookup: CDR1 KGHSY, CDR2 FQNENV. Unmatched junction bases numbered 1, after V lost 2 bases and J lost 6 bases. The CDR3 length is 13 residues. CDR3 in DNA: TGTGCCAGCAGCCAAGGGACAGTCAATGAGCAGTTCTTC. This encodes CASSQGTVNEQFF.

The chain links TRBV19 to TRBJ2-3; maybe TRBD1 (6 bases). V was clipped by 6 bases and J by 0 bases, with 13 bases between them. Germline V lookup: CDR1 LNHDA, CDR2 SQIVND (reference sequence). The CDR3 is 15 residues long. CDR3 bases: TGTGCCAGTAGCCCGCAGGGGATTAGCACAGATACGCAGTATTTT. Translating gives CASSPQGISTDTQYF.

The chain uses TRBV19 and TRBJ1-1, with a possible D match to TRBD1 (5 bases). CDR1 and CDR2 (germline): LNHDA, SQIVND (reference sequence). Trimming took off 3 bases at V and 0 bases at J, with 14 bases between the two ends. The CDR3 length is 16 residues. CDR3 residues: CASSMGRDLLNTEAFF. For the CDR3, the DNA is TGTGCCAGTAGTATGGGTAGGGACCTCTTGAACACTGAAGCTTTCTTT. Based on the CDR3 plus reference TRBV19 and TRBJ1-1, the full variable domain is DGGITQSPKYLFRKEGQNVTLSCEQNLNHDAMYWYRQDPGQGLRLIYYSQIVNDFQKGDIAEGYSVSREKKESFPLTVTSAQKNPTAFYLCASSMGRDLLNTEAFFGQGTRLTVV.

J is TRBJ1-1 and V is TRBV7-2; maybe TRBD1 (5 bases). The germline V and J ends were trimmed by 5 bases and 6 bases, with 16 bases remaining between them. Germline V gives CDR1 SGHTA, CDR2 FQGNSA. This CDR3 is 14 amino acids long. The CDR3 nucleotides read TGTGCCAGCAGCCCCTGGGACGTCGGATCTGAAGCTTTCTTT. This sequence encodes CASSPWDVGSEAFF.

The chain couples TRBV18 to TRBJ2-7; TRBD2 is a possible D gene (6 bases). This CDR3 contains 12 residues. Deletions cut 5 bases from V and 2 bases from J, with 7 bases between. CDR1 is KGHSH, CDR2 LQKENI, per germline. DNA for the CDR3: TGTGCCAGCTCAGCGGGGACCTACGAGCAGTACTTC. It specifies CASSAGTYEQYF.

This clone qualifies as medium-sized. This rearrangement joins TRBV19 to TRBJ1-5; perhaps TRBD1 as D (6 bases). The CDR3 extends over 17 amino acids. In germline, CDR1 is LNHDA, CDR2 SQIVND (reference sequence). V was cut by 6 bases and J by 2 bases, with 20 bases left in between. The CDR3 sequence is CASRRQAGGVGNQPQHF. In DNA form, the CDR3 reads TGTGCCAGTAGAAGACAGGCGGGGGGGGTTGGCAATCAGCCCCAGCATTTT. Together with reference TRBV19 and TRBJ1-5, the CDR3 gives the full variable domain: DGGITQSPKYLFRKEGQNVTLSCEQNLNHDAMYWYRQDPGQGLRLIYYSQIVNDFQKGDIAEGYSVSREKKESFPLTVTSAQKNPTAFYLCASRRQAGGVGNQPQHFGDGTRLSIL.